A selection of T cell receptor beta chains follows, all from one sample in a study of blood T cell repertoires in COVID-19. Profiling relied on immunoSEQ multiplex PCR, and the TCRdb table lists in-frame clones only, not all of them. This table holds around 95,000 clones, approximately 80% found once. The sample was peripheral blood. Receptor source: an older man with active or convalescent COVID-19. Each CDR3 is given with its conserved first and last residue. D genes are given only for firm matches. Clone size is given for some rows only: seen once, a few or many times, or a class if the clone is expanded.

clone_size: few; d_call: .; v_call: TRBV20-1; j_call: TRBJ1-6; cdr3_nt: TGCAGTGCTAGTGGGAGCTCCTATAATTCACCCCTCCACTTT; cdr3_aa: CSASGSSYNSPLHF
clone_size: .; d_call: .; v_call: TRBV30; j_call: TRBJ2-1; cdr3_nt: TGTGCCTGGAGTGCCGGACTAATCAATGAGCAGTTCTTC; cdr3_aa: CAWSAGLINEQFF
clone_size: .; d_call: .; v_call: TRBV4-3; j_call: TRBJ2-1; cdr3_nt: TGCGCCAGCAGCCAAGGGACTATGGGGGGAGGGACACAGAATGAGCAGTTCTTC; cdr3_aa: CASSQGTMGGGTQNEQFF
clone_size: .; d_call: TRBD2; v_call: TRBV24-1; j_call: TRBJ2-1; cdr3_nt: TGTGCCACCAGTGAGAAGACTAGCGGGGAGCAGTTCTTC; cdr3_aa: CATSEKTSGEQFF
clone_size: .; d_call: TRBD1; v_call: TRBV18; j_call: TRBJ1-4; cdr3_nt: TGTGCCAGCTCCCCCCGGGACAGGGGAACCGTTATGTTTTTT; cdr3_aa: CASSPRDRGTVMFF
clone_size: .; d_call: TRBD2; v_call: TRBV18; j_call: TRBJ2-3; cdr3_nt: TGTGCCAGCTCACCACCCTCTGGGGGGGTGGCAGATACGCAGTATTTT; cdr3_aa: CASSPPSGGVADTQYF
clone_size: .; d_call: .; v_call: TRBV28; j_call: TRBJ1-2; cdr3_nt: TGTGCCAGCAGTTTTGGGGGCGGCTACACCTTC; cdr3_aa: CASSFGGGYTF
clone_size: many; d_call: .; v_call: TRBV21-1; j_call: TRBJ1-5; cdr3_nt: TGTGCCAGCAGCACCGGAAAGGGGGGGCCTGGGCATCAGCCCCAGCATTTT; cdr3_aa: CASSTGKGGPGHQPQHF
clone_size: .; d_call: TRBD1; v_call: TRBV7-9; j_call: TRBJ2-5; cdr3_nt: TGTGCCAGCAGCTCCCCCTCGGACAGGGGAGAGACCCAGTACTTC; cdr3_aa: CASSSPSDRGETQYF
clone_size: .; d_call: TRBD1; v_call: TRBV15; j_call: TRBJ1-5; cdr3_nt: TGTGCCACCAGCAGAGATCTGAGACAGGGAAGTCAGCCCCAGCATTTT; cdr3_aa: CATSRDLRQGSQPQHF
clone_size: once; d_call: .; v_call: TRBV18; j_call: TRBJ2-1; cdr3_nt: TGTGCCAGCTCACTTTCCACCCCACTAGTTAGGGATGAGCAGTTCTTC; cdr3_aa: CASSLSTPLVRDEQFF
clone_size: many; d_call: .; v_call: TRBV6-5; j_call: TRBJ2-2; cdr3_nt: TGTGCCAGCACCCCTATACTAGCCGGGGAGCTGTTTTTT; cdr3_aa: CASTPILAGELFF
clone_size: .; d_call: .; v_call: TRBV30; j_call: TRBJ1-1; cdr3_nt: TGTGCCTGGACCCTAAAGGGGCTGAACACTGAAGCTTTCTTT; cdr3_aa: CAWTLKGLNTEAFF
clone_size: .; d_call: TRBD1; v_call: TRBV27; j_call: TRBJ1-5; cdr3_nt: TGTGCCAGCAGCTTGACAGGGCCAGCCAATCAGCCCCAGCATTTT; cdr3_aa: CASSLTGPANQPQHF
clone_size: .; d_call: .; v_call: TRBV6-6; j_call: TRBJ1-2; cdr3_nt: TGTGCCAGCAGTCCCCGCCCACGGGGGGCGCAAGGGAACTATGGCTACACCTTC; cdr3_aa: CASSPRPRGAQGNYGYTF
clone_size: few; d_call: .; v_call: TRBV5-5; j_call: TRBJ1-1; cdr3_nt: TGTGCCAGCAGCTTGGCCCGGTCGAACACTGAAGCTTTCTTT; cdr3_aa: CASSLARSNTEAFF
clone_size: .; d_call: .; v_call: TRBV5-6; j_call: TRBJ1-6; cdr3_nt: TGTGCCAGCAGCTTGGGCGGGCCATACCAAAATTCACCCCTCCACTTT; cdr3_aa: CASSLGGPYQNSPLHF
clone_size: .; d_call: .; v_call: TRBV9; j_call: TRBJ2-1; cdr3_nt: TGTGCCAGCAGCTTGAGCGGGCAGGGTATCGATGAGCAGTTCTTC; cdr3_aa: CASSLSGQGIDEQFF
clone_size: .; d_call: .; v_call: TRBV25-1; j_call: TRBJ1-2; cdr3_nt: TGTGCCAGCAGTGAATCTGGGAGACCTAACTATGGCTACACCTTC; cdr3_aa: CASSESGRPNYGYTF
clone_size: .; d_call: .; v_call: TRBV14; j_call: TRBJ2-7; cdr3_nt: TGTGCCAGCAGCCAAGATACAGTAGTCTACGAGCAGTACTTC; cdr3_aa: CASSQDTVVYEQYF
clone_size: few; d_call: .; v_call: TRBV5-1; j_call: TRBJ2-5; cdr3_nt: TGCGCCAGCAGCTTAGGGGCGACAGGATTCCAAGAGACCCAGTACTTC; cdr3_aa: CASSLGATGFQETQYF
clone_size: .; d_call: TRBD2; v_call: TRBV7-2; j_call: TRBJ2-1; cdr3_nt: TGTGCCAGCAGCTGGACTAGCAGGAGGGGTGAGCAGTTCTTC; cdr3_aa: CASSWTSRRGEQFF
clone_size: .; d_call: .; v_call: TRBV5-1; j_call: TRBJ2-3; cdr3_nt: TGCGCCAGCAGCCCGGGTCCTTATAGCACAGATACGCAGTATTTT; cdr3_aa: CASSPGPYSTDTQYF
clone_size: once; d_call: TRBD1; v_call: TRBV9; j_call: TRBJ1-2; cdr3_nt: TGTGCCAGCAGCGACGGGACAGGGTCCTATGGCTACACCTTC; cdr3_aa: CASSDGTGSYGYTF
clone_size: .; d_call: TRBD1; v_call: TRBV7-2; j_call: TRBJ1-1; cdr3_nt: TGTGCCAGCAGCTTTTTAGGGGGCGGCACTGAAGCTTTCTTT; cdr3_aa: CASSFLGGGTEAFF
clone_size: .; d_call: TRBD2; v_call: TRBV11-1; j_call: TRBJ2-5; cdr3_nt: TGTGCCAGCAGCTTAGCCCCGGGAGGTGGGCCGGGAACCCAGTACTTC; cdr3_aa: CASSLAPGGGPGTQYF
clone_size: .; d_call: TRBD2; v_call: TRBV5-1; j_call: TRBJ2-7; cdr3_nt: TGCGCCAGCAGCTTGAATGCGGGAGCTACCTACGAGCAGTACTTC; cdr3_aa: CASSLNAGATYEQYF
clone_size: .; d_call: TRBD1; v_call: TRBV6-2/TRBV6-3; j_call: TRBJ1-1; cdr3_nt: TGTGCCAGCAGTTCCTGGGTCCGACAGGGTAGTGGCACTGAAGCTTTCTTT; cdr3_aa: CASSSWVRQGSGTEAFF
clone_size: .; d_call: TRBD1; v_call: TRBV3-1/TRBV3-2; j_call: TRBJ1-1; cdr3_nt: TGTGCCAGCAGCCAGGGACAGGGTCGAAACACTGAAGCTTTCTTT; cdr3_aa: CASSQGQGRNTEAFF
clone_size: .; d_call: TRBD2; v_call: TRBV10-3; j_call: TRBJ2-1; cdr3_nt: TGTGCCATCAGTGACTCGGCTAGCGGGAGCAATGAGCAGTTCTTC; cdr3_aa: CAISDSASGSNEQFF
clone_size: .; d_call: TRBD1; v_call: TRBV3-1/TRBV3-2; j_call: TRBJ2-5; cdr3_nt: TGTGCCAGCAGCCAATTAGGGGGCGAGGGAGAGACCCAGTACTTC; cdr3_aa: CASSQLGGEGETQYF
clone_size: .; d_call: TRBD1; v_call: TRBV9; j_call: TRBJ2-5; cdr3_nt: TGTGCCAGCAGCGCCGGACAGGTCAACTTAGAGACCCAGTACTTC; cdr3_aa: CASSAGQVNLETQYF
clone_size: .; d_call: .; v_call: TRBV11-1; j_call: TRBJ1-6; cdr3_nt: TGTGCCAGCAGCTTAGAACAGTCGCAGGGGTATTCACCCCTCCACTTT; cdr3_aa: CASSLEQSQGYSPLHF
clone_size: .; d_call: TRBD1; v_call: TRBV9; j_call: TRBJ2-3; cdr3_nt: TGTGCCAGCAGCGAAGGGACAGCCACAGATACGCAGTATTTT; cdr3_aa: CASSEGTATDTQYF
clone_size: .; d_call: .; v_call: TRBV27; j_call: TRBJ2-3; cdr3_nt: TGTGCCCCTTCGAAGGGCGGGGCAGATACGCAGTATTTT; cdr3_aa: CAPSKGGADTQYF
clone_size: .; d_call: TRBD1; v_call: TRBV24-1; j_call: TRBJ1-1; cdr3_nt: TGTGCCACCCAGGGACAGCCGAACACTGAAGCTTTCTTT; cdr3_aa: CATQGQPNTEAFF
clone_size: .; d_call: .; v_call: TRBV3-1/TRBV3-2; j_call: TRBJ2-2; cdr3_nt: TGTGCCAGCAGCCAAGATCCACTACTAGTGATAACCGGGGAGCTGTTTTTT; cdr3_aa: CASSQDPLLVITGELFF
clone_size: .; d_call: TRBD2; v_call: TRBV19; j_call: TRBJ2-2; cdr3_nt: TGTGCCAGTAGTCCCGAACCCTTTAGCGGGACGAACACCGGGGAGCTGTTTTTT; cdr3_aa: CASSPEPFSGTNTGELFF
clone_size: .; d_call: .; v_call: TRBV7-2; j_call: TRBJ2-2; cdr3_nt: TGTGCCAGCAGCTTAATCGGGGGCGGGGAGCTGTTTTTT; cdr3_aa: CASSLIGGGELFF
clone_size: .; d_call: TRBD1; v_call: TRBV5-4; j_call: TRBJ2-7; cdr3_nt: TGTGCCAGCAGCTTGGTTGGACAGGGTCTTGACGAGCAGTACTTC; cdr3_aa: CASSLVGQGLDEQYF
clone_size: .; d_call: TRBD2; v_call: TRBV9; j_call: TRBJ2-2; cdr3_nt: TGTGCCAGCAGCGTAGCGGGAGGGAGAGCCGGGGAGCTGTTTTTT; cdr3_aa: CASSVAGGRAGELFF
clone_size: .; d_call: .; v_call: TRBV16; j_call: TRBJ1-1; cdr3_nt: TGTGCCAGCAGCCAATCTAGACAGACTACTGAAGCTTTCTTT; cdr3_aa: CASSQSRQTTEAFF
clone_size: .; d_call: .; v_call: TRBV9; j_call: TRBJ2-1; cdr3_nt: TGTGCCAGCAGCGCAGCGGGACACTACAATGAGCAGTTCTTC; cdr3_aa: CASSAAGHYNEQFF
clone_size: .; d_call: .; v_call: TRBV2; j_call: TRBJ1-5; cdr3_nt: TGTGCCAGCAGTACCCACCTTACAGGGTCGGGACAGCCCCAGCATTTT; cdr3_aa: CASSTHLTGSGQPQHF
clone_size: .; d_call: TRBD1; v_call: TRBV7-9; j_call: TRBJ1-2; cdr3_nt: TGTGCCAGCAGCTTATCATCGGACAGGGGAGTTCTTGGCTACACCTTC; cdr3_aa: CASSLSSDRGVLGYTF
clone_size: .; d_call: TRBD1; v_call: TRBV11-3; j_call: TRBJ2-2; cdr3_nt: TGTGCCAGCAGCTCGGGACAGGGGGCGAGAACAGCGAACACCGGGGAGCTGTTTTTT; cdr3_aa: CASSSGQGARTANTGELFF
clone_size: few; d_call: TRBD1; v_call: TRBV11-2; j_call: TRBJ2-2; cdr3_nt: TGTGCCAGCAGCTTCGACAGGGGGCGAGGAACCGGGGAGCTGTTTTTT; cdr3_aa: CASSFDRGRGTGELFF
clone_size: once; d_call: TRBD1; v_call: TRBV11-3; j_call: TRBJ1-2; cdr3_nt: TGTGCCAGCAGCTTAAGTCCGTTGGACAGGACTGATGGCTACACCTTC; cdr3_aa: CASSLSPLDRTDGYTF
clone_size: .; d_call: TRBD1; v_call: TRBV24-1; j_call: TRBJ2-5; cdr3_nt: TGTGCCACCAGTGATCCCGGGACAGGGGGCTTTTTAGTAGAGACCCAGTACTTC; cdr3_aa: CATSDPGTGGFLVETQYF
clone_size: .; d_call: TRBD1; v_call: TRBV6-5; j_call: TRBJ2-7; cdr3_nt: TGTGCCAGCAGTTATGACAGGGGCCATCTCGAGCAGTACTTC; cdr3_aa: CASSYDRGHLEQYF
clone_size: .; d_call: TRBD1; v_call: TRBV11-3; j_call: TRBJ2-1; cdr3_nt: TGTGCCAGCAGCTCGGACAGGGTGAATGAGCAGTTCTTC; cdr3_aa: CASSSDRVNEQFF